The entry below describes one T cell receptor beta chain. The antigen remains undetermined. These data originate in a study of response to subunit inactivated influenza vaccine. Study-level findings and limits: Each seasonal influenza vaccination recruits few new T cells, the authors suggested.

TCRdb processed the RT-PCR reads anew with MiXCR; each CDR3 protein has one entry. The table has around 520,000 distinct CDR3 sequences, about 12% seen once. Germline CDR1 and CDR2: DFQATT and SNEGSKA (reference sequence). The CDR3 is 15 residues long. With 5 bases clipped from V and 2 bases from J, the junction kept 10 bases outside the gene matches. The receptor comes from a man aged 45-60 years who received an inactivated influenza vaccine. The sample in question was PBMCs from blood, obtained on the day of vaccination. The chain uses TRBV20-1 and TRBJ2-3; 7 bases map to TRBD2. Here the CDR3 DNA reads TGCAGTGCTGCCTCGACCGGGACTAACACAGATACGCAGTATTTT. Amino acids: CSAASTGTNTDTQYF.